These T cell receptor beta chains were read from a single sample in a study of cytomegalovirus exposure and HLA in healthy donors. The method was immunoSEQ multiplex PCR; TCRdb's version includes in-frame clones alone and lacks a portion of them. In the table there are about 130,000 clones, over 65% of which are singletons. The sequenced sample was PBMCs. Every receptor here comes from a female donor in good health and CMV-seropositive. Both conserved end residues are part of each CDR3. A D gene is named only where the DNA matches it firmly. Expanded clones are given a class, and other clones once, few, many or no size at all.

size: NA; D: NA; J: TRBJ2-2; V: TRBV5-5; DNA: TGTGCCAGCAGCTTGGTAGTGACGAACACCGGGGAGCTGTTTTTT; CDR3: CASSLVVTNTGELFF
size: NA; D: NA; J: TRBJ2-7; V: TRBV5-1; DNA: TGCGCCAGCAGCTCAGGCAGGGTAGAAGACGAGCAGTACTTC; CDR3: CASSSGRVEDEQYF
size: few; D: NA; J: TRBJ1-6; V: TRBV7-2; DNA: TGTGCCAGCAGCCCAAGGACAGTGTATAATTCACCCCTCCACTTT; CDR3: CASSPRTVYNSPLHF
size: NA; D: TRBD2; J: TRBJ2-5; V: TRBV7-2; DNA: TGTGCCAGCAGCCCTCTAGCGGGGGACAGGGAGACCCAGTACTTC; CDR3: CASSPLAGDRETQYF
size: NA; D: NA; J: TRBJ1-2; V: TRBV4-2; DNA: TGTGCCAGCAGCGATCGGGACTATGGCTACACCTTC; CDR3: CASSDRDYGYTF
size: NA; D: TRBD1; J: TRBJ1-4; V: TRBV7-8; DNA: TGTGCCAGCAGTCGGGACAGGGGTAATGAAAAACTGTTTTTT; CDR3: CASSRDRGNEKLFF
size: NA; D: TRBD2; J: TRBJ2-5; V: TRBV4-1; DNA: TGCGCCAGCAGCCAAGCCCCTAGCGGGAGGGAGGAGACCCAGTACTTC; CDR3: CASSQAPSGREETQYF
size: many; D: TRBD2; J: TRBJ2-3; V: TRBV6-6; DNA: TGTGCCAGCAGAAATAGCGGGGGAACCCGGGATACGCAGTATTTT; CDR3: CASRNSGGTRDTQYF
size: once; D: NA; J: TRBJ2-2; V: TRBV7-3; DNA: TGTGCCAGCAGCTATCTGAACACCGGGGAGCTGTTTTTT; CDR3: CASSYLNTGELFF
size: NA; D: NA; J: TRBJ2-1; V: TRBV11-2; DNA: TGTGCCAGCAGCTTAGACAGGGTGAGCTCCTACAATGAGCAGTTCTTC; CDR3: CASSLDRVSSYNEQFF
size: few; D: NA; J: TRBJ2-3; V: TRBV19; DNA: TGTGCCAGTAGTGTGATGGCTACAGATACGCAGTATTTT; CDR3: CASSVMATDTQYF
size: NA; D: NA; J: TRBJ1-5; V: TRBV2; DNA: TGTGCCAGCAGCCGAGTTAATCAGCCCCAGCATTTT; CDR3: CASSRVNQPQHF
size: NA; D: NA; J: TRBJ2-3; V: TRBV21-1; DNA: TGTGCCAGCAGCAAATCCCCAATCTTAGGACAAAAGGTCACAGATACGCAGTATTTT; CDR3: CASSKSPILGQKVTDTQYF
size: once; D: NA; J: TRBJ1-4; V: TRBV5-1; DNA: TGCGCCAGCAGCGCGACAGGCTCAACTAATGAAAAACTGTTTTTT; CDR3: CASSATGSTNEKLFF
size: NA; D: NA; J: TRBJ2-5; V: TRBV2; DNA: TGTGCCAGCAGTGATCCGGCTGGGCAGACCCAAGAGACCCAGTACTTC; CDR3: CASSDPAGQTQETQYF
size: few; D: TRBD1; J: TRBJ1-4; V: TRBV5-1; DNA: TGCGCCAGCAGCCGCGGACAGGGCGATAATGAAAAACTGTTTTTT; CDR3: CASSRGQGDNEKLFF